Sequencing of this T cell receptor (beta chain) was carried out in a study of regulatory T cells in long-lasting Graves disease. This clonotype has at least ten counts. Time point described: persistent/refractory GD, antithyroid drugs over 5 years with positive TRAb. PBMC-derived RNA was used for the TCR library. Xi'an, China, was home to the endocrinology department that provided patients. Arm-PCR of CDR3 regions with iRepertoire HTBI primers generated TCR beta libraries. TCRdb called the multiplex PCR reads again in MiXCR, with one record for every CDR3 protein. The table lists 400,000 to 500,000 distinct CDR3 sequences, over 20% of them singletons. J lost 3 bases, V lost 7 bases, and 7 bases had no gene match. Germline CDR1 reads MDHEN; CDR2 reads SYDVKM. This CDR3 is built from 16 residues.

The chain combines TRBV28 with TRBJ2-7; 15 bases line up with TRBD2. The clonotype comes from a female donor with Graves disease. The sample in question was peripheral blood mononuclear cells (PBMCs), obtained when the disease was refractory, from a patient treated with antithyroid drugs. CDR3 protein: CASTTGTSGRYYEQYF. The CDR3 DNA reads TGTGCCAGCACAACAGGGACTAGCGGGAGGTACTACGAGCAGTACTTC. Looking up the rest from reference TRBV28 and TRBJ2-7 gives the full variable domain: DVKVTQSSRYLVKRTGEKVFLECVQDMDHENMFWYRQDPGLGLRLIYFSYDVKMKEKGDIPEGYSVSREKKERFSLILESASTNQTSMYLCASTTGTSGRYYEQYFGPGTRLTVT.